These T cell receptor beta chains were read from a single sample in a study of blood T cell repertoires in COVID-19. Sequencing used immunoSEQ multiplex PCR; TCRdb keeps in-frame clones, though not all of them. Of a few hundred thousand clones in the sample, about 80% are singletons; the top ten hold roughly 3.6%. The sequenced material came from PBMCs or T cells enriched from blood (not recorded which). All receptors come from a man in his fifties who had recovered from COVID-19. The CDR3 runs from the conserved cysteine through the conserved F or W. A D gene is named only where the DNA matches it firmly. Some rows have no size entry. The others give once, few or many, or a class for an expanded clone.

j_call: TRBJ1-5
clone_size: few
v_call: TRBV18
d_call: NA
cdr3_aa: CASSPRAINQPQHF
cdr3_nt: TGTGCCAGCTCACCACGGGCTATCAATCAGCCCCAGCATTTT

j_call: TRBJ1-2
clone_size: NA
v_call: TRBV5-6
d_call: TRBD1
cdr3_aa: CASSFGQANYGYTF
cdr3_nt: TGTGCCAGCAGCTTCGGACAGGCTAACTATGGCTACACCTTC

j_call: TRBJ2-7
clone_size: NA
v_call: TRBV11-2
d_call: NA
cdr3_aa: CASSFTVGQGVKYEQYF
cdr3_nt: TGTGCCAGCAGCTTTACGGTTGGGCAAGGGGTTAAGTACGAGCAGTACTTC

j_call: TRBJ2-1
clone_size: NA
v_call: TRBV5-1
d_call: NA
cdr3_aa: CASSRQGGYNEQFF
cdr3_nt: TGCGCCAGCAGCCGGCAGGGTGGCTACAATGAGCAGTTCTTC

j_call: TRBJ1-1
clone_size: NA
v_call: TRBV28
d_call: TRBD1
cdr3_aa: CASSNPGQGPLWNTEAFF
cdr3_nt: TGTGCCAGCAGTAACCCGGGACAGGGACCTTTATGGAACACTGAAGCTTTCTTT

j_call: TRBJ1-6
clone_size: NA
v_call: TRBV2
d_call: NA
cdr3_aa: CASSGPGQLASPLHF
cdr3_nt: TGTGCCAGCAGTGGCCCAGGACAGTTGGCTTCACCCCTCCACTTT

j_call: TRBJ2-3
clone_size: NA
v_call: TRBV7-2
d_call: NA
cdr3_aa: CASSLVGTFTDTQYF
cdr3_nt: TGTGCCAGCAGCCTCGTCGGGACTTTCACAGATACGCAGTATTTT

j_call: TRBJ2-7
clone_size: NA
v_call: TRBV29-1
d_call: TRBD2
cdr3_aa: CSVPGYEREGPYEQYF
cdr3_nt: TGCAGCGTCCCGGGGTACGAGCGGGAGGGCCCCTACGAGCAGTACTTC

j_call: TRBJ2-2
clone_size: NA
v_call: TRBV6-5
d_call: TRBD1
cdr3_aa: CASGGTGGRTGELFF
cdr3_nt: TGTGCCAGCGGAGGGACAGGGGGCCGGACCGGGGAGCTGTTTTTT

j_call: TRBJ2-3
clone_size: NA
v_call: TRBV5-1
d_call: TRBD2
cdr3_aa: CASSLARRGAGDTQYF
cdr3_nt: TGCGCCAGCAGCTTGGCGCGGCGGGGGGCTGGAGATACGCAGTATTTT

j_call: TRBJ1-3
clone_size: NA
v_call: TRBV11-2
d_call: NA
cdr3_aa: CASSLPGSGNTIYF
cdr3_nt: TGTGCCAGCAGCTTACCAGGATCTGGAAACACCATATATTTT

j_call: TRBJ1-1
clone_size: NA
v_call: TRBV5-6
d_call: NA
cdr3_aa: CASSWQGTWKNTEAFF
cdr3_nt: TGTGCCAGCAGCTGGCAGGGGACCTGGAAGAACACTGAAGCTTTCTTT

j_call: TRBJ2-2
clone_size: NA
v_call: TRBV18
d_call: NA
cdr3_aa: CASSPNARDTGELFF
cdr3_nt: TGTGCCAGCTCACCAAACGCCAGGGACACCGGGGAGCTGTTTTTT

j_call: TRBJ1-2
clone_size: NA
v_call: TRBV20-1
d_call: NA
cdr3_aa: CSIDGYTF
cdr3_nt: TGCAGTATAGATGGCTACACCTTC

j_call: TRBJ2-2
clone_size: NA
v_call: TRBV19
d_call: TRBD1
cdr3_aa: CASSIKSTGRNTGELFF
cdr3_nt: TGTGCCAGTAGTATAAAGTCGACAGGGAGGAACACCGGGGAGCTGTTTTTT

j_call: TRBJ2-1
clone_size: NA
v_call: TRBV2
d_call: NA
cdr3_aa: CAGKTRAGYEQFF
cdr3_nt: TGTGCCGGAAAGACGCGGGCTGGCTATGAGCAGTTCTTC

j_call: TRBJ1-1
clone_size: NA
v_call: TRBV12-5
d_call: NA
cdr3_aa: CASGQIAGGKAFF
cdr3_nt: TGTGCTAGTGGACAAATCGCGGGCGGCAAAGCTTTCTTT

j_call: TRBJ2-5
clone_size: NA
v_call: TRBV6-2/TRBV6-3
d_call: TRBD2
cdr3_aa: CASSPYLAGGRTQYF
cdr3_nt: TGTGCCAGCAGTCCGTACCTAGCGGGAGGCCGGACCCAGTACTTC

j_call: TRBJ2-5
clone_size: NA
v_call: TRBV7-6
d_call: TRBD2
cdr3_aa: CASSPTTSGRIETQYF
cdr3_nt: TGTGCCAGCAGTCCGACGACTAGCGGGAGGATAGAGACCCAGTACTTC

j_call: TRBJ1-5
clone_size: NA
v_call: TRBV19
d_call: NA
cdr3_aa: CACQTAPNSNQPQHF
cdr3_nt: TGTGCCTGCCAGACAGCCCCCAATAGCAATCAGCCCCAGCATTTT

j_call: TRBJ2-7
clone_size: NA
v_call: TRBV7-9
d_call: NA
cdr3_aa: CASSDRVSREQYF
cdr3_nt: TGTGCCAGCAGCGACCGGGTATCGAGGGAGCAGTACTTC

j_call: TRBJ1-1
clone_size: NA
v_call: TRBV10-1
d_call: NA
cdr3_aa: CASSEAGREKAFF
cdr3_nt: TGCGCCAGCAGTGAGGCTGGCAGGGAAAAAGCTTTCTTT

j_call: TRBJ1-1
clone_size: NA
v_call: TRBV4-1
d_call: TRBD1
cdr3_aa: CASTRRDSPNTEAFF
cdr3_nt: TGCGCCAGCACCCGAAGGGACAGCCCGAACACTGAAGCTTTCTTT

j_call: TRBJ2-7
clone_size: many
v_call: TRBV13
d_call: TRBD2
cdr3_aa: CASSSAPGLALTYEQYF
cdr3_nt: TGTGCCAGCAGTTCTGCCCCGGGACTAGCGTTAACCTACGAGCAGTACTTC

j_call: TRBJ2-1
clone_size: NA
v_call: TRBV7-3
d_call: TRBD1
cdr3_aa: CASSPRAGQGWNEQFF
cdr3_nt: TGTGCCAGCAGCCCCCGAGCGGGACAGGGGTGGAATGAGCAGTTCTTC

j_call: TRBJ2-3
clone_size: NA
v_call: TRBV18
d_call: TRBD1
cdr3_aa: CASSPRQSGGTQYF
cdr3_nt: TGTGCCAGCTCACCAAGACAGTCAGGGGGTACGCAGTATTTT

j_call: TRBJ1-4
clone_size: NA
v_call: TRBV9
d_call: TRBD1
cdr3_aa: CASSPGQGWEKLFF
cdr3_nt: TGTGCCAGCAGCCCCGGACAGGGTTGGGAAAAACTGTTTTTT

j_call: TRBJ2-5
clone_size: NA
v_call: TRBV20-1
d_call: NA
cdr3_aa: CSASPLLLQETQYF
cdr3_nt: TGCAGTGCTAGTCCTCTTCTACTACAAGAGACCCAGTACTTC

j_call: TRBJ2-6
clone_size: NA
v_call: TRBV5-1
d_call: TRBD1
cdr3_aa: CASSLMWQTGVVTGANVLTF
cdr3_nt: TGCGCCAGCAGCTTGATGTGGCAGACAGGGGTAGTGACTGGGGCCAACGTCCTGACTTTC

j_call: TRBJ1-4
clone_size: NA
v_call: TRBV7-6
d_call: NA
cdr3_aa: CASSLAIDATNEKLFF
cdr3_nt: TGTGCCAGCAGCTTAGCCATAGATGCAACTAATGAAAAACTGTTTTTT

j_call: TRBJ1-5
clone_size: NA
v_call: TRBV19
d_call: NA
cdr3_aa: CASTVAGQQPQHF
cdr3_nt: TGTGCCAGTACGGTTGCAGGTCAGCAGCCCCAGCATTTT

j_call: TRBJ1-2
clone_size: NA
v_call: TRBV18
d_call: NA
cdr3_aa: CASSPAALPDYGYTF
cdr3_nt: TGTGCCAGCTCACCAGCGGCCCTCCCAGACTATGGCTACACCTTC

j_call: TRBJ2-5
clone_size: NA
v_call: TRBV5-1
d_call: TRBD1
cdr3_aa: CASSLYRGAGETQYF
cdr3_nt: TGCGCCAGCAGCTTGTACAGGGGCGCTGGGGAGACCCAGTACTTC

j_call: TRBJ1-5
clone_size: once
v_call: TRBV9
d_call: NA
cdr3_aa: CASSVDGSLNQPQHF
cdr3_nt: TGTGCCAGCAGCGTAGATGGCAGTCTCAATCAGCCCCAGCATTTT

j_call: TRBJ1-3
clone_size: few
v_call: TRBV7-6
d_call: TRBD1
cdr3_aa: CASSAGQGTGNTIYF
cdr3_nt: TGTGCCAGCAGCGCGGGACAGGGCACTGGAAACACCATATATTTT

j_call: TRBJ2-4
clone_size: NA
v_call: TRBV19
d_call: NA
cdr3_aa: CASSSTGFTAKNIQYF
cdr3_nt: TGTGCCAGTAGTTCTACAGGGTTCACAGCCAAAAACATTCAGTACTTC

j_call: TRBJ2-3
clone_size: NA
v_call: TRBV5-1
d_call: TRBD1
cdr3_aa: CASSSPTGWEYTDTQYF
cdr3_nt: TGCGCCAGCAGCTCCCCGACAGGGTGGGAATACACAGATACGCAGTATTTT

j_call: TRBJ1-5
clone_size: NA
v_call: TRBV6-5
d_call: TRBD1
cdr3_aa: CASSYGTDNQPQHF
cdr3_nt: TGTGCCAGCAGTTACGGGACAGATAATCAGCCCCAGCATTTT

j_call: TRBJ2-3
clone_size: NA
v_call: TRBV4-3
d_call: TRBD2
cdr3_aa: CASSQDPSGSQTRTDTQYF
cdr3_nt: TGCGCCAGCAGCCAAGATCCCAGCGGGAGTCAAACCCGCACAGATACGCAGTATTTT

j_call: TRBJ1-6
clone_size: NA
v_call: TRBV5-8
d_call: NA
cdr3_aa: CASSHPDGRGSPLHF
cdr3_nt: TGTGCCAGCAGCCATCCGGACGGGAGGGGTTCACCCCTCCACTTT

j_call: TRBJ2-7
clone_size: NA
v_call: TRBV7-6
d_call: NA
cdr3_aa: CASTIEGASPGEQYF
cdr3_nt: TGTGCCAGCACCATAGAGGGAGCTAGCCCCGGCGAGCAGTACTTC